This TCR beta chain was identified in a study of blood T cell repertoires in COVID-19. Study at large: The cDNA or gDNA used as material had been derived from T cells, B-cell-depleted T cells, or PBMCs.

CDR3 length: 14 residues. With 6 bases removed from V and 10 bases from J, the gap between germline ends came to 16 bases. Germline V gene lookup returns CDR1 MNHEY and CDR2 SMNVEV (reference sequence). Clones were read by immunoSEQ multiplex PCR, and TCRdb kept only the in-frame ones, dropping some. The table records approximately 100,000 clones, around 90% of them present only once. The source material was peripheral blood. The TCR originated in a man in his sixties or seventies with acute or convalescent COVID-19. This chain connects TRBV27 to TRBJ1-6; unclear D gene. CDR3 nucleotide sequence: TGTGCCAGCAGACGGACTGACTCGTGGTCACCCCTCCACTTT. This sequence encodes CASRRTDSWSPLHF.